The 20 T cell receptor beta chains presented below share a single source sample, sequenced in a study of shared clonotypes between healthy human individuals. The assay was immunoSEQ multiplex PCR, and TCRdb's table has in-frame clones only and misses some. The data show a few million clones, with more than 90% seen just once and less than 0.15% held by the top ten. Sequenced input: naive CD4+ T cells sorted from blood. The subset is: CD45RA+ positively selected. These TCRs come from a man in his late teens or twenties in good health.

J is TRBJ2-6 and V is TRBV5-6; D may be TRBD1 (6 bases). Trimming took 4 bases from V and 0 from J, leaving 17 bases between them. CDR3 size: 18 residues. Germline V gene data show CDR1 as SGHDT and CDR2 as YYEEEE. CDR3 sequence: CASSPRTVFSSGANVLTF. In DNA form, the CDR3 reads TGTGCCAGCAGCCCTCGGACAGTCTTTAGCTCTGGGGCCAACGTCCTGACTTTC.

The chain has TRBV4-2 and TRBJ1-2; maybe TRBD1 (6 bases). Trimming removed 0 bases from V and 2 bases from J, with 19 bases in between. CDR1 and CDR2 (germline): LGHNA, YNFKEQ. This CDR3 spans 18 amino acids. CDR3 in amino acids: CASSQDTSGRGTNYGYTF. As DNA, the CDR3 is TGTGCCAGCAGCCAAGATACGTCGGGAAGGGGGACGAACTATGGCTACACCTTC.

The rearrangement uses TRBV7-2 and TRBJ2-4; D possibly matches TRBD1 or TRBD2 (5 bases each). The CDR3 runs to 12 residues. CDR1 SGHTA and CDR2 FQGNSA come from the germline V gene. V was shortened by 3 bases and J by 7 bases, with 7 bases between the two germline ends. The CDR3 coding sequence is TGTGCCAGCAGCTTTGGGGGTAACATTCAGTACTTC. It specifies CASSFGGNIQYF.

With regard to this clone: Other DNA sequences in the same sample also yield this CDR3. V usage is TRBV19 and J usage is TRBJ1-1; no reliable D call. Germline values: CDR1 LNHDA, CDR2 SQIVND (reference sequence). The CDR3 is 12 amino acids. V lost 5 bases to trimming and J lost 2 bases, with 6 bases between them. This CDR3 reads CASSRGNTEAFF. In DNA, the CDR3 is TGTGCCAGTAGTCGAGGAAACACTGAAGCTTTCTTT. Full variable domain (remainder filled in from reference TRBV19 and TRBJ1-1): DGGITQSPKYLFRKEGQNVTLSCEQNLNHDAMYWYRQDPGQGLRLIYYSQIVNDFQKGDIAEGYSVSREKKESFPLTVTSAQKNPTAFYLCASSRGNTEAFFGQGTRLTVV.

This chain uses TRBV18 with TRBJ2-7; 11 positions agree with TRBD1. Germline V lookup: CDR1 KGHSH, CDR2 LQKENI. The trim removed 2 bases at V and 5 bases at J, leaving 8 bases unmatched. This CDR3 region has 16 residues. CDR3 loop: CASSPSRTGGADEQYF. The CDR3 DNA reads TGTGCCAGCTCACCAAGTCGGACAGGGGGCGCGGACGAGCAGTACTTC.

The rearrangement joins TRBV10-3 to TRBJ2-7; TRBD2 matches at 13 bases. Trimming took 2 bases from V and 0 from J; bases not matched to a gene: 4. Germline-derived CDR1 and CDR2 are ENHRY and SYGVKD. The CDR3 has 17 amino acids. CDR3 bases: TGTGCCATCAGTGAGGGGACTAGCGGGACTAGCTCCTACGAGCAGTACTTC. Its translation: CAISEGTSGTSSYEQYF.

This clone was picked up one time. The chain is built from TRBV7-2 and TRBJ2-4; D is uncertain. In germline, CDR1 is SGHTA, CDR2 FQGNSA. V gave up 5 bases and J gave up 7 bases, with 6 bases separating them. CDR3 length equals 11 residues. In DNA, the CDR3 is TGTGCCAGCAGCAACAGTAACATTCAGTACTTC. This translates into CASSNSNIQYF.

This chain connects TRBV18 to TRBJ2-3; TRBD1 aligns across 9 bases. V gave up 2 bases and J gave up 0 bases; unmatched junction bases: 3. The CDR3 is 16 amino acids. The germline gives CDR1 KGHSH, CDR2 LQKENI. The CDR3 DNA follows: TGTGCCAGCTCACCAAAGGGGACAGGGAGCACAGATACGCAGTATTTT. Its protein is CASSPKGTGSTDTQYF. The whole variable domain, filled in from reference TRBV18 and TRBJ2-3, reads NAGVMQNPRHLVRRRGQEARLRCSPMKGHSHVYWYRQLPEEGLKFMVYLQKENIIDESGMPKERFSAEFPKEGPSILRIQQVVRGDSAAYFCASSPKGTGSTDTQYFGPGTRLTVL.

The V call is TRBV28, the J call TRBJ1-6, with TRBD1 matching over 10 bases. This CDR3 comprises 15 residues. After removal of 3 bases from V and 8 bases from J, the junction contained 4 bases not matched to a gene. Germline V gene lookup returns CDR1 MDHEN and CDR2 SYDVKM. The CDR3 sequence is CASSFPGQGYSPLHF. CDR3 DNA: TGTGCCAGCAGTTTCCCGGGACAGGGGTATTCACCCCTCCACTTT.

The rearrangement joins TRBV28 to TRBJ2-1; 8 positions agree with TRBD2. Germline CDR1 is MDHEN and CDR2 is SYDVKM. The CDR3 covers 15 residues. With V trimmed by 6 bases and J by 4 bases, 8 bases remained unmatched. CDR3 sequence: CASSLGGGLYNEQFF. The CDR3 nucleotides are TGTGCCAGCAGCCTCGGGGGGGGACTATACAATGAGCAGTTCTTC.

This clone was counted a single time. The chain is built from TRBV15 and TRBJ1-5, with TRBD1 as a possible D gene (6 bases). V was shortened by 5 bases and J by 5 bases, with 19 bases between the two germline ends. The CDR3 spans 16 residues. Germline CDR1 is LNHNV and CDR2 is YYDKDF (reference sequence). CDR3 in amino acids: CATSALRGRGDQPQHF. The CDR3 nucleotides read TGTGCCACCAGCGCACTTAGGGGGAGAGGGGATCAGCCCCAGCATTTT.

This clone was counted once. Other DNA sequences within the sample encode an identical CDR3. This rearrangement joins TRBV4-3 to TRBJ2-6, with D uncertain. Looked up from germline, CDR1 is LGHNA and CDR2 is YSLEER. CDR3 length equals 16 residues. The germline V and J ends were trimmed by 0 bases and 0 bases, with 6 bases remaining between them. CDR3: CASSQEPGSGANVLTF. CDR3 nucleotides: TGCGCCAGCAGCCAAGAACCGGGCTCTGGGGCCAACGTCCTGACTTTC.

As for this clone: Other DNA sequences in this sample translate to the same CDR3. V is TRBV6-5 and J is TRBJ1-1, with D perhaps matching TRBD1 (6 bases). V gave up 2 bases and J gave up 7 bases, with 8 bases separating them. Germline CDR1 is MNHEY and CDR2 is SVGAGI. This CDR3 region has 12 residues. As DNA, the CDR3 is TGTGCCAGCAGTTACAGGGGGAGTGAAGCTTTCTTT. Translated, it gives CASSYRGSEAFF.

The chain recombines TRBV2 with TRBJ2-3, with TRBD2 as a possible D gene (6 bases). Germline CDR1 reads SNHLY; CDR2 reads FYNNEI. V lost 7 bases and J lost 3, with 11 bases in between. The length of the CDR3 is 13 residues. In nucleotides, the CDR3 is TGTGCCAGCAACGGGAGAATAACAGATACGCAGTATTTT. It is translated as CASNGRITDTQYF. The whole variable domain, filled in from reference TRBV2 and TRBJ2-3, reads EPEVTQTPSHQVTQMGQEVILRCVPISNHLYFYWYRQILGQKVEFLVSFYNNEISEKSEIFDDQFSVERPDGSNFTLKIRSTKLEDSAMYFCASNGRITDTQYFGPGTRLTVL.

The sample holds one count of this clone. The chain links TRBV5-1 to TRBJ1-2; 7 bases fit TRBD1. Trimming at V came to 0 bases and at J to 6 bases, leaving 8 bases not matched to a gene. The germline CDR1 and CDR2 sequences are SGHRS and YFSETQ. The CDR3 consists of 15 residues. The CDR3 loop reads CASSLGQGYNHGYTF. The CDR3 nucleotides are TGCGCCAGCAGCTTGGGACAGGGATATAATCATGGCTACACCTTC.

The chain joins TRBV6-1 to TRBJ2-2, with TRBD1 matching over 9 bases. The germline CDR1 and CDR2 sequences are MNHNS and SASEGT. The CDR3 extends over 18 amino acids. V gave up 0 bases and J gave up 6 bases; unmatched junction bases: 11. Written as DNA, the CDR3 is TGTGCCAGCAGTGAAGCGCTTCCGGGACGGACAGGGGCCGGGGAGCTGTTTTTT. Encoded protein: CASSEALPGRTGAGELFF.

The chain couples TRBV4-3 to TRBJ2-5; tentatively, D is TRBD1 or TRBD2 (5 bases each). The CDR3 loop spans 15 amino acids. The V and J ends lost 0 bases and 5 bases respectively, with 13 bases between them. Germline V CDR1 and CDR2: LGHNA, YSLEER. The chain's CDR3 is CASSQDWGKAETQYF. CDR3 nucleotides: TGCGCCAGCAGCCAAGATTGGGGGAAGGCGGAGACCCAGTACTTC.

Concerning this clone: The sample contains more than one DNA sequence encoding this CDR3. V and J are TRBV5-1 and TRBJ1-1; D not certain. CDR3 size: 13 residues. Trimming removed 1 base from V and 1 base from J, with 5 bases in between. The V gene's germline CDR1 is SGHRS and CDR2 YFSETQ. The CDR3 region has the DNA TGCGCCAGCAGCTTGACAGAGAACACTGAAGCTTTCTTT. Translating it yields CASSLTENTEAFF.

With regard to this clone: Distinct nucleotide sequences in the sample also encode this CDR3. J is TRBJ2-7 and V is TRBV7-9; 7 nucleotides match TRBD1. The J segment lost 1 base and the V segment lost 3 bases, leaving 3 bases of the junction unmatched. Looked up from germline, CDR1 is SEHNR and CDR2 is FQNEAQ (reference sequence). The CDR3 is 14 residues long. CDR3 nucleotides: TGTGCCAGCAGCTTGGCAGGGGGATCCTACGAGCAGTACTTC. Protein: CASSLAGGSYEQYF.

The chain carries TRBV5-1 and TRBJ2-1; D is uncertain. V lost 0 bases, J lost 3 bases, and 7 bases lay in between. CDR1 is SGHRS and CDR2 is YFSETQ in the germline V gene. CDR3 length: 14 amino acids. The CDR3 bases are TGCGCCAGCAGCTTGGACCAGATCTACAATGAGCAGTTCTTC. Its protein is CASSLDQIYNEQFF. Using reference TRBV5-1 and TRBJ2-1 for the parts outside the CDR3, the full variable domain is KAGVTQTPRYLIKTRGQQVTLSCSPISGHRSVSWYQQTPGQGLQFLFEYFSETQRNKGNFPGRFSGRQFSNSRSEMNVSTLELGDSALYLCASSLDQIYNEQFFGPGTRLTVL.